The 5 T cell receptor beta chains listed next were all sequenced from one sample in a study of blood T cell repertoires in COVID-19. Sequenced by immunoSEQ multiplex PCR; TCRdb stores in-frame clones only, minus some. Here the sample spans around 200,000 clones, more than 80% being singletons. The sequencing input was PBMCs or T cells enriched from blood (not recorded which). The source of these receptors is a man aged 30 to 45 who had recovered from COVID-19.

The J gene is TRBJ2-3, the V gene TRBV19; 8 bases fit TRBD2. This CDR3 is built from 15 residues. V was clipped by 2 bases and J by 2 bases; unmatched bases: 3. Germline lookup yields CDR1 LNHDA and CDR2 SQIVND (reference sequence). CDR3 nucleotide sequence: TGTGCCAGTAGTATAAGCGGGAGCTCCACAGATACGCAGTATTTT. Amino acid sequence: CASSISGSSTDTQYF.

V is TRBV13 and J is TRBJ2-1; tentatively, D is TRBD2 (6 bases). This CDR3 spans 15 amino acids. Germline V gene data show CDR1 as PRHDT and CDR2 as FYEKMQ (reference sequence). V dropped 7 bases and J dropped 5 bases, with 18 bases sitting between them. CDR3 region: CASKWSQDYDNEQFF. The DNA for the CDR3 is TGTGCCAGCAAATGGTCCCAGGACTACGACAATGAGCAGTTCTTC.

The gene calls are TRBV10-3 and TRBJ2-1; 10 nucleotides agree with TRBD2. The CDR3 contains 19 residues. Per germline, CDR1 ENHRY and CDR2 SYGVKD. The V segment lost 4 bases and the J segment 0 bases; nucleotides outside the gene matches: 12. The DNA of the CDR3 is TGTGCCATCAGTGGATCTAGCGGGAGCGACACCAGCTCCTACAATGAGCAGTTCTTC. As protein: CAISGSSGSDTSSYNEQFF.

The chain uses TRBV5-8 and TRBJ2-1; 13 nucleotides agree with TRBD2. The CDR3 sequence is 16 residues long. After removal of 4 bases from V and 5 bases from J, the junction contained 6 bases not matched to a gene. Germline V lookup: CDR1 SGHTS, CDR2 YDEGEE. In DNA form, the CDR3 reads TGTGCCAGCAGCGCGGGACTAGCGGGATTAAACAATGAGCAGTTCTTC. As protein: CASSAGLAGLNNEQFF.

The chain uses TRBV5-1 and TRBJ1-2; D not certain. This CDR3 comprises 15 residues. Germline V lookup: CDR1 SGHRS, CDR2 YFSETQ. The V end was cut by 0 bases, the J end by 0 bases, with 9 bases between. This CDR3 is CASSLDSPTNYGYTF. As DNA, the CDR3 is TGCGCCAGCAGCTTGGATAGCCCAACTAACTATGGCTACACCTTC.